The clone carrying this T cell receptor beta chain has a handful of counts. Its antigen remains unidentified. The study ran its PCR with 60 Vbeta and 13 Jbeta primers. The table came from immunoSEQ multiplex PCR; TCRdb's copy has only in-frame clones and leaves some out. Among over 95,000 clones listed, 75% to 80% were seen once. This sample is drawn from a study of cytomegalovirus exposure and HLA in healthy donors. Study information: The study placed 70% to 85% of its 398 genotyped donors in the Caucasian-associated ancestry cluster. Findings of the study overall: Differences between HLA loci emerged in a later analysis of TCR association rates, with DRB1 most and HLA-C fewest.

The CDR3 totals 15 residues. Germline values: CDR1 MGHRA, CDR2 YSYEKL. The ends were cut back, 5 bases at V and 1 base at J, with 14 bases in the middle. V usage is TRBV4-1 and J usage is TRBJ1-1, with D perhaps matching TRBD1 (5 bases). The sequenced sample was PBMCs. The receptor's source is a woman aged 40 to 49 in good health and CMV-seropositive. The CDR3 here is CASSIPGGWNTEAFF. In DNA, the CDR3 is TGCGCCAGCAGCATCCCGGGGGGATGGAACACTGAAGCTTTCTTT.